This entry is about one T cell receptor beta chain. Its antigen has not been determined. No base qualities exist here, and no much larger clone lies one base off it. This specimen belongs to a study of CD8+CD57+ T cells in acquired aplastic anemia (dated by TCRdb to 2016 to 2019). About the full investigation: DNA extracted from sorted CD4+ and CD8+ cells had a mean of approximately 3 ug, with a range of roughly 0.18 to 27.4 ug. A CD8+CD57+ expansion meant a frequency higher than the mean frequency seen in healthy subjects.

Genomic DNA was used as template for profiling of TCR beta VDJ combinations and CDR3 sequences. TCR repertoire sequencing was run on an Illumina HiSeq 2000. On the authors' methods: TRBV/TRBJ rearrangement plots, CDR3 size and DJ length profiles, and Simpson's diversity index were used to evaluate the repertoires. The most abundant DNA sequence in the deep sequencing data was defined as the immunodominant clone. CDR3 amino acid sequences were screened for sharing across subjects and were compared with published repertoires and the VDJdb database. TCRdb trimmed public reads at Q25 via fastp, called clones via MiXCR and kept in-frame beta chains. When rows share a CDR3 protein, they turn into one entry using the most common DNA and genes. TCRdb's processing, not the authors', yielded these V and J calls. This sample is represented by 150,000 to 200,000 distinct CDR3 sequences; approximately 48% of them were singletons. Of the sample, about 1.7% is held by the ten largest clones.

Overall study results and their limits: Around 30 CD8+ CDR3 sequences were shared between patients and controls but appeared highly expressed in patients and within their immunodominant clones. No significant difference in CD8+ Simpson's diversity was found between patients and healthy controls (P=0.060).

Patients chosen for sequencing had shown expansion of CD8+CD57+ cells by flow cytometry. Every patient had a diagnosis of severe acquired aplastic anemia based on International Study of Aplastic Anemia and Agranulocytosis and Camitta criteria. No therapy had been received by the patients at the time of blood sampling. In the study, sorted CD4+ and CD8+ blood T cells from patients with severe aplastic anemia and from healthy subjects underwent deep sequencing of TCR repertoires. Patients were enrolled under clinicaltrials.gov protocols 00001620, 01623167, 00001397, 00071045, 00081523 and 00961064 in the USA. Ficoll-Paque density gradient centrifugation was used to isolate peripheral blood mononuclear cells. Before DNA was extracted, CD4+ and CD8+ T cells were sorted using either FACS or magnetic beads. The CDR3, cysteine through phenylalanine, is 19 amino acids long. Only the CDR3 portion is preserved as DNA: 57 bases, with reading frame beginning at the first base. From V the trimming removes 5 bases and from J it removes 0 bases, while the gene matches leave 17 bases of the junction unaccounted for. Reading the germline V gene gives CDR1 SGHAT and CDR2 FQNNGV.

The chain employs TRBV11-2 and TRBJ2-7; TRBD2 lines up with 9 middle nucleotides. The material sequenced was sorted CD4+, CD8+, or CD8+CD57+ T cells (not recorded which) from PBMCs. The source of this sequence is a human donor with aplastic anemia. The sequence in DNA is TGTGCCAGCAGCCCCCGCGGGGGGGGACCCACACTAAGCTCCTACGAGCAGTACTTC. This codes for CASSPRGGGPTLSSYEQYF.